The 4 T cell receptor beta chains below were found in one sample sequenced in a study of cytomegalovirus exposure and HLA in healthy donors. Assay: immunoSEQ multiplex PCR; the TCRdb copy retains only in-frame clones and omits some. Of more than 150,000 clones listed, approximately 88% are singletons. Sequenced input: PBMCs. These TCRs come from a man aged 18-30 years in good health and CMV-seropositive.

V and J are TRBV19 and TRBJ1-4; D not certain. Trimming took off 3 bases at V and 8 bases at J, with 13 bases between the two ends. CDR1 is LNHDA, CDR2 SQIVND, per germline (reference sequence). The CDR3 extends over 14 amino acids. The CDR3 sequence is CASSMEGHEEKLFF. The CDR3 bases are TGTGCCAGTAGTATGGAGGGTCACGAGGAAAAACTGTTTTTT. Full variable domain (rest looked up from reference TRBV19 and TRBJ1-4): DGGITQSPKYLFRKEGQNVTLSCEQNLNHDAMYWYRQDPGQGLRLIYYSQIVNDFQKGDIAEGYSVSREKKESFPLTVTSAQKNPTAFYLCASSMEGHEEKLFFGSGTQLSVL.

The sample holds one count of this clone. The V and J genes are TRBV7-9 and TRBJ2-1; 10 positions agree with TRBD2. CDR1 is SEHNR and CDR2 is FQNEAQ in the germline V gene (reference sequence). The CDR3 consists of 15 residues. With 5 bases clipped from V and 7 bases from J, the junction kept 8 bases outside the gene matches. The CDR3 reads CASSPPSGSGNEQFF. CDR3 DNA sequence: TGTGCCAGCAGCCCCCCTAGCGGGAGCGGAAATGAGCAGTTCTTC.

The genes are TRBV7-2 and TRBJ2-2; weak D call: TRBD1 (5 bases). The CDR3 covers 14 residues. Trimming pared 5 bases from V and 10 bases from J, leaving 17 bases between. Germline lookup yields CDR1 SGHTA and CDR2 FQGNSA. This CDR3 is CASSPWGLEEELFF. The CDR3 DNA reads TGTGCCAGCAGCCCTTGGGGCCTAGAGGAGGAGCTGTTTTTT.

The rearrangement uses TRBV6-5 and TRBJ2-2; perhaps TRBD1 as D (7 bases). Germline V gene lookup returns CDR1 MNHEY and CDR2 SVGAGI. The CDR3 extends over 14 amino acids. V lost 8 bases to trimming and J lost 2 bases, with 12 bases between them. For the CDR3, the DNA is TGTGCCAGCCGGCGGGACAGAAACACCGGGGAGCTGTTTTTT. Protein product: CASRRDRNTGELFF.